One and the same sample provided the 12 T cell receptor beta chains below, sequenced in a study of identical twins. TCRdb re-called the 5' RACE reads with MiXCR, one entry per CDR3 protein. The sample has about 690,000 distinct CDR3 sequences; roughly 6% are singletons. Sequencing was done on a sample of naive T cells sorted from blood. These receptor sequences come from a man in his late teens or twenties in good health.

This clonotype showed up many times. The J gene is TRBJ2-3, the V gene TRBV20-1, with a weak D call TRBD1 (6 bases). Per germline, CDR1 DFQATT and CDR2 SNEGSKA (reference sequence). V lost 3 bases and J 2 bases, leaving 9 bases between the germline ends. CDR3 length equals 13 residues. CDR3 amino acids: CSARGAYTDTQYF. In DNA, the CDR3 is TGCAGTGCTAGGGGGGCCTACACAGATACGCAGTATTTT.

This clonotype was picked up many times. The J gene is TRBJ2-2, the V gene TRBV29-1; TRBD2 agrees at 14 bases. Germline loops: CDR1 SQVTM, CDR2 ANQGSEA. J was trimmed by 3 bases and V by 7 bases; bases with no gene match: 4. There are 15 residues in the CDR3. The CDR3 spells CSARLAGGDTGELFF. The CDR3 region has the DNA TGCAGCGCGAGACTAGCGGGAGGGGACACCGGGGAGCTGTTTTTT.

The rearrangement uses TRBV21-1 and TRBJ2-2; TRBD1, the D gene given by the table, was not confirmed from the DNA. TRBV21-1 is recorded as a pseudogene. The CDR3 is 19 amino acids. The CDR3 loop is CASSLNWGFSVVKTGELFF. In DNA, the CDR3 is TGTGCCAGCAGCTTGAATTGGGGCTTCTCGGTGGTGAAGACCGGGGAGCTGTTTTTT.

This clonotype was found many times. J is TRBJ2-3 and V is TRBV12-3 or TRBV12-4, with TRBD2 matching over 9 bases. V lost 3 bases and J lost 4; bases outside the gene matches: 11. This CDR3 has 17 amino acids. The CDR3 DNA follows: TGTGCCAGCAGTTTCCAAGTTAGCGGGAGAGAGGCAGATACGCAGTATTTT. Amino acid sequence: CASSFQVSGREADTQYF.

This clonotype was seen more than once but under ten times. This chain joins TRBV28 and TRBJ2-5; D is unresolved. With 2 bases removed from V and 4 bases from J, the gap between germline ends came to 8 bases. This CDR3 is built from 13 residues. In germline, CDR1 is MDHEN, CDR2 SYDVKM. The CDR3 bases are TGTGCCAGCAGTTTAAAGGTCCCAGAGACCCAGTACTTC. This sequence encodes CASSLKVPETQYF. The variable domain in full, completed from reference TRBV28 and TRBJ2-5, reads DVKVTQSSRYLVKRTGEKVFLECVQDMDHENMFWYRQDPGLGLRLIYFSYDVKMKEKGDIPEGYSVSREKKERFSLILESASTNQTSMYLCASSLKVPETQYFGPGTRLLVL.

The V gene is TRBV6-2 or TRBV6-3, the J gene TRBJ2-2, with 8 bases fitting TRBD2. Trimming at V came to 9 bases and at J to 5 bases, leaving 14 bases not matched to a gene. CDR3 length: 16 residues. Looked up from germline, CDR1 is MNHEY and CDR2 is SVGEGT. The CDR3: CARRPRVTGGTGELFF. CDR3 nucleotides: TGTGCCAGACGGCCAAGAGTTACGGGAGGGACCGGGGAGCTGTTTTTT.

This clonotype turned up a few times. CDR3 amino acids: CASSESRGKETQYF. As DNA, the CDR3 is TGTGCCAGCAGCGAATCACGTGGGAAAGAGACCCAGTACTTC. The rearrangement uses TRBV9 and TRBJ2-5; the D is unclear. V lost 3 bases, J lost 3 bases, and 12 bases lay in between. The CDR3 is 14 amino acids. Germline-derived CDR1 and CDR2 are SGDLS and YYNGEE.

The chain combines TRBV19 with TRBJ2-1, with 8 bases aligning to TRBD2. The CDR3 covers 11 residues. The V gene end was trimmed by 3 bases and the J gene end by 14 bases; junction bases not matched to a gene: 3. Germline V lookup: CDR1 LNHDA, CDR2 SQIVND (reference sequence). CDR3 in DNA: TGTGCCAGTAGTATCGGGAGGGCCGAGTTCTTC. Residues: CASSIGRAEFF. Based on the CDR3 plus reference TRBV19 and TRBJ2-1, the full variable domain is DGGITQSPKYLFRKEGQNVTLSCEQNLNHDAMYWYRQDPGQGLRLIYYSQIVNDFQKGDIAEGYSVSREKKESFPLTVTSAQKNPTAFYLCASSIGRAEFFGPGTRLTVL.

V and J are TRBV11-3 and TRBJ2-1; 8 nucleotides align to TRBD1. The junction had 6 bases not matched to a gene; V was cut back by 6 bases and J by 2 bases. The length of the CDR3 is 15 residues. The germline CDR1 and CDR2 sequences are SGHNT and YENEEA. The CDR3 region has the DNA TGTGCCAGCAGTCACGACAGGGGAGCCTACAATGAGCAGTTCTTC. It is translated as CASSHDRGAYNEQFF.

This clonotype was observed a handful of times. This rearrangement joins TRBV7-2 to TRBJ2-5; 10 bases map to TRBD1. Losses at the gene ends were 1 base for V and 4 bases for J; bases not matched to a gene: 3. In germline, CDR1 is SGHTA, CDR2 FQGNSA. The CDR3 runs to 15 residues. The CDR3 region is CASSLVGTGAETQYF. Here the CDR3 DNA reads TGTGCCAGCAGCTTAGTGGGGACAGGGGCAGAGACCCAGTACTTC.

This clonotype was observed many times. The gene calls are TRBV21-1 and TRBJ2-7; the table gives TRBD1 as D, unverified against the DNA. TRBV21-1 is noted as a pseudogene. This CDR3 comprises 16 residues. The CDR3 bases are TGTGCCAGCAGCAAAGCTCGCGACAGGGCCTCCTACGAGCAGTACGTC. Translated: CASSKARDRASYEQYV.

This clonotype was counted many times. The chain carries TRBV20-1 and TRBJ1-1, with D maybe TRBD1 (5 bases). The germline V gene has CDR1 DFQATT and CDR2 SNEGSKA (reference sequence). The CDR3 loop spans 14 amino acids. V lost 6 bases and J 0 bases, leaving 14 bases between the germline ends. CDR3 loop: CSATGGTVNTEAFF. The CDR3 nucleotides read TGCAGTGCAACCGGGGGGACCGTGAACACTGAAGCTTTCTTT.